The clone carrying this TCR beta chain was detected a few times. Its antigen is still unknown. For the second PCR, which ran for roughly 6 to 12 cycles, a sample-barcoded 5' primer and a J-beta primer mix were used. TCRdb itself ran the 5' RACE reads through MiXCR, one entry per CDR3 protein. The profile covers 540,000 or so distinct CDR3 sequences, with around 24% appearing a single time and around 10% taken by the ten largest. The sample belongs to a study of blood T cells in healthy people across ages. Per the germline V gene, CDR1 is SEHNR and CDR2 is FQNEAQ (reference sequence). J gave up 1 base and V 3 bases, and 12 bases lay outside the gene matches. The CDR3 has 20 amino acids. Notes on the study in general: Higher naive T cell percentage went strongly together with higher TCR beta diversity.

The sample was also linked to a second study, of T cells of mothers and their children.

The chain couples TRBV7-9 to TRBJ2-3; 14 bases map to TRBD2. This receptor was identified in a boy under 18 in good health. Sequenced material: blood. CDR3 loop: CASSFSRTSGGPSRTDTQYF. The CDR3 bases are TGTGCCAGCAGCTTTTCTAGGACTAGCGGGGGGCCCAGCCGCACAGATACGCAGTATTTT.